This T cell receptor beta chain is from a study of beta chain features in type 1 diabetes. The V gene's germline CDR1 is ENHRY and CDR2 SYGVKD. The CDR3 covers 13 residues. Trimming left V 6 bases short and J 6 bases short, with 14 bases between. Every isolated RNA sample was fully reverse transcribed, so sequencing captured expressed TCRB transcripts. The protocol was immunoSEQ multiplex PCR, while the TCRdb copy is restricted to in-frame clones and leaves out a portion. The table includes about 170,000 clones, about 7.9% detected once. Regarding the study as a whole: Moderate but significant shortening of TCRB CDR3s was recorded in all four CD4+ subsets from Type 1 diabetes patients.

On this clone: Its cognate antigen is unknown.

The sequencing input was central memory CD4+ T cells from blood. This TCR derives from a man between 18 and 35 years old with type 1 diabetes. The V call is TRBV10-3, the J call TRBJ1-1, with no clear D. Here the CDR3 reads CAIRDSDWAEAFF. The CDR3 DNA sequence: TGTGCCATCAGGGACTCCGATTGGGCTGAAGCTTTCTTT.